This T cell receptor beta chain emerged from a study of human T cells and chemical hapten exposure. General study findings and limits: TCRs whose frequency exceeded 1 in 1000 remained the same following DPC sensitization.

Time point specified: patch test 3, about 24 weeks after DPC sensitization. Treatment given: therapeutic diphenylcyclopropenone sensitization with weekly scalp DPC. CDR3 length: 17 residues. V lost 4 bases to trimming and J lost 3 bases; unmatched junction nucleotides: 10. Germline CDR1 and CDR2: MDHEN and SYDVKM. TCRdb fed the RACE reads into MiXCR, producing one record per CDR3 protein. The sample yields about 190,000 distinct CDR3 sequences, approximately 24% seen once. Points on this clonotype: Its matching antigen is unknown.

The receptor comes from a woman in her thirties or forties with alopecia areata. Some clones in this sample may be carry-over from other donors' samples. The rearrangement links TRBV28 to TRBJ2-3; 10 bases are shared with TRBD2. The sequencing used whole blood, collected in connection with sensitization to the hapten diphenylcyclopropenone (DPC). The CDR3 nucleotides read TGTGCCAGCAGTTCACTAGCGGGACGAGAGGGGACAGATACGCAGTATTTT. Amino acids: CASSSLAGREGTDTQYF.